This T cell receptor (beta chain) was recovered during a study of cytomegalovirus exposure and HLA in healthy donors. Whole-study context: An earlier analysis identified 120 million or so unique TCR beta sequences in 150 million to 200 million T cells.

On this clone: No antigen is known for it.

This CDR3 contains 15 residues. The V and J ends lost 3 bases and 1 base respectively, with 9 bases between them. Germline assignment: CDR1 SEHNR and CDR2 FQNEAQ (reference sequence). Study-wide findings and caveats: Available immune exposure information covered CMV serostatus only. Upon later analysis, HLA-associated TCR beta chains proved more clonally expanded than other, equally common chains.

PCR involved 60 Vbeta and 13 Jbeta primers. Method: immunoSEQ multiplex PCR; TCRdb's copy keeps in-frame clones and lacks some. The data show some 150,000 clones, around four fifths seen once. This rearrangement joins TRBV7-9 to TRBJ2-2, with no clear D. The sequence came from a woman in her 40s in good health and CMV-seronegative. Sequencing input: PBMCs. CDR3 nucleotides: TGTGCCAGCAGCTTTAGTCCCCTGAACACCGGGGAGCTGTTTTTT. It yields the protein CASSFSPLNTGELFF. The variable domain in full, completed from reference TRBV7-9 and TRBJ2-2, reads DTGVSQNPRHKITKRGQNVTFRCDPISEHNRLYWYRQTLGQGPEFLTYFQNEAQLEKSRLLSDRFSAERPKGSFSTLEIQRTEQGDSAMYLCASSFSPLNTGELFFGEGSRLTVL.